This TCR beta chain comes out of a study of Graves' ophthalmopathy and Graves' hyperthyroidism. Study-wide results and caveats: Blood shared most expanded thyroid clonotypes above 0.001 frequency.

There are a few counts of this clonotype. Its antigen is as yet unknown. Amplification of the TCR beta CDR3 regions used RNA transcripts (as template). RT-PCR was first run with HTBI primers, then multiplex PCR in a second round. Using its own MiXCR run on the multiplex PCR reads, TCRdb lists one record per CDR3 protein. This table holds about 380,000 distinct CDR3 sequences, roughly 15% found once. Trimming left V 1 base short and J 4 bases short, with 11 bases between. The V gene's germline CDR1 is DFQATT and CDR2 SNEGSKA (reference sequence). CDR3 size: 13 residues. V gene TRBV20-1 combines with J gene TRBJ2-7; maybe TRBD2 (7 bases). Sequenced material: peripheral blood. The sequence came from a woman between 18 and 30 years old with stable Graves' hyperthyroidism. The CDR3 nucleotides are TGCAGTGCTAGAGGGGGGGGGCGTTACGAGCAGTACTTC. Translated: CSARGGGRYEQYF.